This T cell receptor (beta chain) was captured by sequencing in a study of spatial heterogeneity in lung cancer (dated by TCRdb to about 2019). Background on the whole study: Beta-chain transcripts were consistently detected in greater numbers than alpha-chain transcripts, which likely reflected higher beta-chain transcript abundance. In tumor regions, TCR transcript counts showed a strong correlation with a T cell transcriptional module score from matched bulk RNA-seq. In the raw uncorrected reads, each unique combination of TCR and UMI appeared more than ten times on average. In non-small cell lung cancer, the study quantitatively compared TCR alpha and beta repertoires across several tumor regions, matched nontumor lung, and blood. TCR repertoire features were related to nonsynonymous mutation counts determined by whole-exome sequencing of tumor tissue. At surgery, both alpha and beta chains were TCR-sequenced in roughly 200 tumor regions, approximately 64 matched nontumor lung samples and 56 PBMC samples. The full study reports these points: The tumor nonsynonymous mutation count correlated with the number of expanded alpha and beta TCRs within the tumor. Confirming at a functional level the hypothesis that regional TCRs recognize regional mutations was considered to require additional single-cell paired TCR alpha and beta sequencing. TCR-seq coverage of tumor T cells was estimated to be only roughly 7.3% for alpha chains and 13% to 15% for beta chains. Counts of ubiquitous and regional expanded TCRs correlated with counts of ubiquitous and regional nonsynonymous mutations, respectively.

What the time point label conveys for this sample: sample taken at primary tumor resection. Samples were obtained from 65 to 90 patients with early-stage, untreated non-small cell lung cancer from the lung TRACERx cohort. Without any cell sorting, TCR sequencing was performed on whole RNA extracted either from tumor and nontumor lung tissue or from cryopreserved PBMC samples. Only patients with enough RNA available from two or more tumor regions were chosen for TCR sequencing. Before selection, tumor and adjacent nontumor lung specimens were reviewed by a lung pathologist. Library method: 5' RACE. The sequencing machine was a NextSeq 500. The TCR library protocol attached a unique molecular identifier to each TCR cDNA molecule to allow correction of PCR and sequencing errors. In the authors' own workflow: TCR identification, UMI-based error correction and CDR3 extraction were all carried out with Decombinator tools. TCRs above a frequency of 2 per 1,000, corresponding to the top 1% of the tumor frequency distribution, were defined as expanded. Expanded tumor TCRs were classed as regional if statistically deemed absent (corrected P<0.05) from at least one tumor region, otherwise ubiquitous. Each repertoire was subsampled 100 times to 5,000 TCRs, after which Renyi diversity was computed with the R vegan package. To build CDR3 similarity networks, amino acid triplet string-kernel similarity was used, and CDR3s were connected when their pairwise similarity was above 0.82. Starting from the raw public reads, TCRdb applied fastp trimming at Q25, assembled clones with MiXCR and retained in-frame beta chains. Rows with one shared CDR3 protein collapse into an entry with the most common genes and DNA. These V and J calls are TCRdb output, not the study's own analysis. The sample has some 11,000 distinct CDR3 sequences on record, more than 4.5% of them singletons. Together, the top ten hold 9.5% to 15% of the sample.

The cysteine opens and the phenylalanine closes a CDR3 of 15 amino acids. Left in the record is the CDR3 DNA by itself, 45 bases read in frame from the first base. Trimming leaves V shorter by 5 bases and J shorter by 0 bases, with the junction holding 2 bases beyond the gene matches. This clonotype was seen ten or more times. What antigen it recognizes has not been identified. No base quality values were provided; no much bigger clone lies one nucleotide off. Since the library was made to target alpha chains, this beta chain is a stray read and its abundance is not meaningful. The TCR comes from a male donor with early-stage non-small cell lung cancer. This sequence uses TRBV12-3 or TRBV12-4 and TRBJ2-7, and 12 bases in between align with TRBD2. The sample in question was lung tumor tissue, obtained at surgery. The encoded CDR3 is CASSLTSGSSYEQYF. The nucleotide sequence is given as TGTGCCAGCAGTCTGACTAGCGGGAGCTCCTACGAGCAGTACTTC.